These T cell receptor beta chains were read from a single sample in a study of response to subunit inactivated influenza vaccine. TCRdb used MiXCR to reprocess the RT-PCR reads, holding one entry per CDR3 protein. The table lists roughly 570,000 distinct CDR3 sequences, less than 15% of them singletons. Source: PBMCs from blood, taken roughly 12 days after vaccination. These receptors came from a man between 45 and 60 years old who received an inactivated influenza vaccine. CDR3s include the opening cysteine and the closing phenylalanine or tryptophan. The D gene is left open where the match is weak. Expanded clones are given a class, and other clones once, few, many or no size at all.

d_call: .
v_call: TRBV27
j_call: TRBJ2-3
cdr3_length: 15
clone_size: few
cdr3_aa: CASSLLGANTDTQYF
cdr3_nt: TGTGCCAGCAGTCTCCTAGGAGCTAACACAGATACGCAGTATTTT

d_call: .
v_call: TRBV2
j_call: TRBJ2-1
cdr3_length: 15
clone_size: .
cdr3_aa: CASSALVGLYNEQFF
cdr3_nt: TGTGCCAGCAGCGCCTTAGTCGGGTTGTACAATGAGCAGTTCTTC

d_call: TRBD1
v_call: TRBV30
j_call: TRBJ1-5
cdr3_length: 15
clone_size: few
cdr3_aa: CAWSVQGHGNQPQHF
cdr3_nt: TGTGCCTGGAGTGTACAGGGGCACGGGAATCAGCCCCAGCATTTT

d_call: TRBD1
v_call: TRBV10-3
j_call: TRBJ2-7
cdr3_length: 13
clone_size: .
cdr3_aa: CAIRRQGTYEQYF
cdr3_nt: TGTGCCATCAGGCGACAGGGGACATACGAGCAGTACTTC

d_call: .
v_call: TRBV5-1
j_call: TRBJ2-3
cdr3_length: 16
clone_size: .
cdr3_aa: CASSLGRIPLPDTQYF
cdr3_nt: TGCGCCAGCAGCTTAGGACGGATTCCACTACCGGATACGCAGTATTTT

d_call: TRBD1
v_call: TRBV28
j_call: TRBJ1-1
cdr3_length: 15
clone_size: .
cdr3_aa: CASSFDYRGSTEAFF
cdr3_nt: TGTGCCAGCAGTTTCGATTACAGGGGTTCCACTGAAGCTTTCTTT

d_call: TRBD2
v_call: TRBV7-2
j_call: TRBJ2-5
cdr3_length: 13
clone_size: few
cdr3_aa: CASSLEASGAEDF
cdr3_nt: TGTGCCAGCAGCTTAGAAGCTAGCGGGGCGGAGGACTTC

d_call: TRBD2
v_call: TRBV5-1
j_call: TRBJ2-2
cdr3_length: 17
clone_size: few
cdr3_aa: CASSRTSGGENTGELFF
cdr3_nt: TGCGCCAGCAGCCGGACTAGCGGGGGGGAGAACACCGGGGAGCTGTTTTTT

d_call: .
v_call: TRBV12-3/TRBV12-4
j_call: TRBJ1-3
cdr3_length: 15
clone_size: .
cdr3_aa: CASSLPRGSGNTIYF
cdr3_nt: TGTGCCAGCAGTCTCCCACGTGGATCGGGAAACACCATATATTTT

d_call: .
v_call: TRBV6-2/TRBV6-3
j_call: TRBJ2-3
cdr3_length: 15
clone_size: .
cdr3_aa: CASSNMGARTDTQYF
cdr3_nt: TGTGCCAGCAGCAACATGGGGGCGAGGACAGATACGCAGTATTTT

d_call: .
v_call: TRBV6-5
j_call: TRBJ1-2
cdr3_length: 12
clone_size: .
cdr3_aa: CASSRERYGYTF
cdr3_nt: TGTGCCAGCAGTCGGGAACGGTATGGCTACACCTTC

d_call: .
v_call: TRBV3-1
j_call: TRBJ2-7
cdr3_length: 11
clone_size: many
cdr3_aa: CASSQHYEQYF
cdr3_nt: TGTGCCAGCAGCCAACATTACGAGCAGTACTTC

d_call: .
v_call: TRBV15
j_call: TRBJ2-1
cdr3_length: 13
clone_size: many
cdr3_aa: CATSTGKTHEQFF
cdr3_nt: TGTGCCACCAGCACAGGGAAGACACATGAGCAGTTCTTC

d_call: .
v_call: TRBV7-2
j_call: TRBJ2-1
cdr3_length: 11
clone_size: .
cdr3_aa: CARALGNEQFF
cdr3_nt: TGTGCCAGGGCCCTAGGAAATGAGCAGTTCTTC

d_call: .
v_call: TRBV18
j_call: TRBJ2-3
cdr3_length: 13
clone_size: few
cdr3_aa: CASSHPYSDTQYF
cdr3_nt: TGTGCCAGCTCCCACCCCTACTCAGATACGCAGTATTTT

d_call: .
v_call: TRBV6-5
j_call: TRBJ2-7
cdr3_length: 12
clone_size: few
cdr3_aa: CASSSGILGQYF
cdr3_nt: TGTGCCAGCAGTTCCGGGATCCTCGGGCAGTACTTC

d_call: .
v_call: TRBV7-8
j_call: TRBJ2-7
cdr3_length: 17
clone_size: few
cdr3_aa: CASSLELGATATYEQYF
cdr3_nt: TGTGCCAGCAGCTTAGAGTTGGGGGCAACGGCTACCTACGAGCAGTACTTC

d_call: .
v_call: TRBV28
j_call: TRBJ2-1
cdr3_length: 17
clone_size: .
cdr3_aa: CASSAGVRDFSYNEQFF
cdr3_nt: TGTGCCAGCAGTGCAGGGGTACGGGACTTCTCCTACAATGAGCAGTTCTTC